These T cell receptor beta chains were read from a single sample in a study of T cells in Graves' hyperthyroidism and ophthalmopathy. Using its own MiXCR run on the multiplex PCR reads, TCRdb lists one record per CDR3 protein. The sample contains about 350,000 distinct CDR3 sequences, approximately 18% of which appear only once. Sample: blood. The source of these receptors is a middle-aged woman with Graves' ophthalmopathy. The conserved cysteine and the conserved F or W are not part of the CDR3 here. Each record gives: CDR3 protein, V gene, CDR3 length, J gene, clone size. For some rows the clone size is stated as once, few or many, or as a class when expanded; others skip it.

CDR3: SARTPTSYSVQETQY; V: TRBV20-1; length: 15; J: TRBJ2-5; size: many
CDR3: ASSIGTHTGNTIY; V: TRBV28; length: 13; J: TRBJ1-3; size: many
CDR3: ASSRTTGIGSSYEQY; V: TRBV19; length: 15; J: TRBJ2-7; size: many
CDR3: ASSGRDDAYEQY; V: TRBV9; length: 12; J: TRBJ2-7; size: many
CDR3: ASSPGLGLTGELF; V: TRBV11-2; length: 13; J: TRBJ2-2; size: -
CDR3: ASSFTGKVTEAF; V: TRBV28; length: 12; J: TRBJ1-1; size: many
CDR3: AWSLLAYEQY; V: TRBV30; length: 10; J: TRBJ2-7; size: many
CDR3: ASRDRGGYYEQY; V: TRBV28; length: 12; J: TRBJ2-7; size: many
CDR3: ASSQAREGYYGYT; V: TRBV4-3; length: 13; J: TRBJ1-2; size: many
CDR3: ASSPEGDFYSGANVLT; V: TRBV6-2/TRBV6-3; length: 16; J: TRBJ2-6; size: many
CDR3: ASTGGSSSGELF; V: TRBV9; length: 12; J: TRBJ2-2; size: many
CDR3: ASSPQRTGFGNQPQH; V: TRBV6-2/TRBV6-3; length: 15; J: TRBJ1-5; size: many
CDR3: ASSHQGVAASSYEQY; V: TRBV3-1; length: 15; J: TRBJ2-7; size: -
CDR3: ASDLVAGWNFEQY; V: TRBV6-1; length: 13; J: TRBJ2-7; size: -
CDR3: ASSTWGGDTEAF; V: TRBV5-8; length: 12; J: TRBJ1-1; size: many
CDR3: ASSLAGFSGNTIY; V: TRBV7-2; length: 13; J: TRBJ1-3; size: many
CDR3: ASSGLIPNEQY; V: TRBV28; length: 11; J: TRBJ2-7; size: many
CDR3: ASSSLSVETLY; V: TRBV19; length: 11; J: TRBJ2-5; size: -
CDR3: APKTGLGANYGYT; V: TRBV19; length: 13; J: TRBJ1-2; size: many
CDR3: ASSSYGETQY; V: TRBV3-1; length: 10; J: TRBJ2-5; size: many
CDR3: ATEGDSYEQY; V: TRBV19; length: 10; J: TRBJ2-7; size: many
CDR3: ASTRIGGWTGELF; V: TRBV6-2/TRBV6-3; length: 13; J: TRBJ2-2; size: many
CDR3: ASSYRQGGNQPQH; V: TRBV7-2; length: 13; J: TRBJ1-5; size: many